The 5 T cell receptor beta chains presented below share a single source sample, sequenced in a study of blood T cell repertoires in COVID-19. Clones were sequenced by immunoSEQ multiplex PCR, and TCRdb holds only the in-frame ones, with some missing. The repertoire has almost 250,000 clones, approximately 85% of them found once; the top ten carry roughly 5.2%. The sequenced sample was peripheral blood. These receptors were obtained from an elderly woman with COVID-19, enrolled during active disease.

V gene TRBV27 combines with J gene TRBJ1-6; D may be TRBD1 (5 bases). Germline V gene data show CDR1 as MNHEY and CDR2 as SMNVEV (reference sequence). Trimming stripped 2 bases from V and 9 bases from J, with 14 bases between. The CDR3 covers 15 residues. The CDR3 sequence: CASSLGSGAGSPLHF. The DNA for the CDR3 is TGTGCCAGCAGTTTAGGCTCTGGGGCAGGTTCACCCCTCCACTTT.

The chain couples TRBV11-3 to TRBJ2-5; TRBD2 is a possible D gene (5 bases). The CDR3 covers 15 residues. Germline CDR1 reads SGHNT; CDR2 reads YENEEA. Between the trimmed V and J ends, which lost 1 base and 4 bases, there was a span of 13 bases. The CDR3 loop reads CASSLGRSAGETQYF. Written as DNA, the CDR3 is TGTGCCAGCAGCTTAGGACGCAGCGCGGGAGAGACCCAGTACTTC.

V is TRBV5-6 and J is TRBJ2-4; 9 nucleotides align to TRBD1. This CDR3 spans 16 amino acids. Germline V gene sequence: CDR1 SGHDT, CDR2 YYEEEE. Unmatched junction bases numbered 10, after V lost 2 bases and J lost 7 bases. CDR3 protein: CASSFDSGTGWNIQYF. CDR3 sequence (DNA): TGTGCCAGCAGCTTCGACTCCGGGACAGGGTGGAACATTCAGTACTTC.

The rearrangement joins TRBV12-3 or TRBV12-4 to TRBJ1-1; maybe TRBD1 (6 bases). Deletions cut 8 bases from V and 1 base from J, with 8 bases between. The CDR3 runs 12 residues. CDR3 residues: CASSRGNTEAFF. The CDR3 nucleotides read TGTGCCAGCTCCAGGGGGAACACTGAAGCTTTCTTT.

The chain carries TRBV6-2 or TRBV6-3 and TRBJ1-1, with TRBD1 identical over 9 bases. The CDR3 has 14 residues. V was pared by 6 bases and J by 3 bases, with 5 bases of the junction left unmatched. Germline CDR1 MNHEY, CDR2 SVGEGT. CDR3 loop: CASSSGTGYTEAFF. CDR3 DNA: TGTGCCAGCAGCTCCGGGACAGGGTACACTGAAGCTTTCTTT.